The present T cell receptor beta chain was sequenced within a study of cytomegalovirus exposure and HLA in healthy donors. Study overall: Ancestry clustering placed 70% to 85% of 300 to 400 genotyped donors in the Caucasian-associated cluster.

Notes on this clone: The antigen remains unidentified.

CDR3 length: 14 residues. Trimming left V 6 bases short and J 0 bases short, with 11 bases between. CDR1 and CDR2 from the germline V gene are SNHLY and FYNNEI. The study, taken as a whole, reports: Prediction of most subjects' HLA-A and HLA-B alleles by TCR beta sequences was reportedly accurate. Among the most significant clusters, several appeared linked to common viral pathogens in a later analysis. The CMV antigen specificity of a few CMV-associated chains was confirmed through in vitro analysis.

Amplification used 60 Vbeta primers and 13 Jbeta primers. Only in-frame clones appear in the TCRdb table, and some are missing; sequencing was by immunoSEQ multiplex PCR. This table holds 100,000 to 150,000 clones. This sequence joins TRBV2 and TRBJ1-1; D gene unclear. The clonotype was recovered from a woman in her 40s in good health and CMV-seronegative. The sequencing input was PBMCs. The CDR3: CASSPNSMNTEAFF. CDR3 nucleotide sequence: TGTGCCAGCAGCCCTAATTCAATGAACACTGAAGCTTTCTTT.